This is a list of T cell receptor beta chains from one sample in a study of blood T cell repertoires in COVID-19. Here immunoSEQ multiplex PCR was the method, and the copy in TCRdb shows in-frame clones only, minus some. The repertoire holds around 240,000 clones, with approximately 80% as singletons. Sequencing used peripheral blood. All receptors derive from a woman aged 35 to 49 who had recovered from COVID-19. Each CDR3 is given with its conserved first and last residue.

>TRBV7-2|TRBJ1-1
CASSGELNTEAFF
>TRBV28|TRBJ2-7
CASSSQGVRATF
>TRBV4-1|TRBJ2-5
CASSQDELAGGETQYF
>TRBV2|TRBJ2-7
CASTPASYEQYF
>TRBV19|TRBJ1-5
CASRTGGEGSNQPQHF
>TRBV5-1|TRBJ1-3
CASRQAVSGNTIYF
>TRBV7-6|TRBJ2-5
CASSLREPDRQETQYF
>TRBV28|TRBJ2-4
CASSLTGSPAKNIQYF
>TRBV27|TRBJ2-7
CASSLATLGEQYF
>TRBV3-1/TRBV3-2|TRBJ2-3
CASSQLGLAHTDTQYF
>TRBV12-3/TRBV12-4|TRBJ1-1
CASSRTLEAFF
>TRBV7-3|TRBJ2-1
CASSLLYNEQFF
>TRBV7-2|TRBJ2-3
CASSLGATDTQYF
>TRBV5-8|TRBJ2-1
CASSAGTSYSYNEQFF
>TRBV29-1|TRBJ2-2
CSVDYPQGPGELFF
>TRBV7-3|TRBJ1-5
CASRRRTGFNQPQHF
>TRBV10-3|TRBJ1-2
CATSGGTYGYTF
>TRBV2|TRBJ2-5
CASSSGAETQYF
>TRBV5-1|TRBJ2-3
CASSPGTENVHFSTDTQYF
>TRBV19|TRBJ2-7
CASSISDSYEQYF
>TRBV3-1/TRBV3-2|TRBJ2-7
CASSLGLAGVEQYF
>TRBV19|TRBJ2-2
CASSRSISKRGTGELFF
>TRBV15|TRBJ1-3
CATSRDLAGVSGNTIYF
>TRBV5-1|TRBJ2-3
CASSLTAGADTQYF
>TRBV9|TRBJ2-3
CASGPTTDTQYF
>TRBV30|TRBJ1-6
CAWRDSNSPLHF
>TRBV10-3|TRBJ2-7
CASTSGGRDEQYF
>TRBV3-1/TRBV3-2|TRBJ2-5
CASSQDSAGTGTQYF
>TRBV28|TRBJ1-1
CASSLRESTEAFF
>TRBV2|TRBJ1-4
CASSAPGTRGEKLFF
>TRBV6-5|TRBJ2-2
CASRVSGTNTGELFF
>TRBV23-1|TRBJ1-2
CASSHPSGGGYTF
>TRBV5-6|TRBJ2-3
CASSSPDGNRHTDTQYF
>TRBV9|TRBJ1-2
CASSVDELNYGYTF
>TRBV6-2/TRBV6-3|TRBJ2-1
CASSYGNTAYNEQFF
>TRBV10-3|TRBJ2-7
CAISESYGDEQYF
>TRBV29-1|TRBJ2-7
CSVYLLVGAQEQYF
>TRBV5-6|TRBJ2-7
CASSTGQGGYEQYF
>TRBV3-1/TRBV3-2|TRBJ1-1
CASSQADRDTEAFF
>TRBV2|TRBJ1-3
CASTDLGGGTGNTIYF
>TRBV12-3/TRBV12-4|TRBJ1-2
CASSRDRDYGYTF
>TRBV23-1|TRBJ2-7
CASSPVEHF
>TRBV19|TRBJ1-4
CASAQGLIGEKLFF
>TRBV2|TRBJ2-2
CASRLDKYTAGELFF
>TRBV28|TRBJ2-2
CASSLMDSTNTGELFF
>TRBV6-5|TRBJ1-6
CASSRGDSPLHF
>TRBV15|TRBJ2-7
CATSPRDRVDEQYF
>TRBV7-2|TRBJ1-2
CASSSPGTGGAYGYTF
>TRBV19|TRBJ1-2
CASSTARSGYGYTF
>TRBV9|TRBJ2-2
CASSVQTGELFF
>TRBV28|TRBJ2-7
CASRAPVKNEQYF
>TRBV5-4|TRBJ2-6
CASSLRGDGANVLTF
>TRBV21-1|TRBJ2-1
CASSELVDEQFF